A selection of T cell receptor beta chains follows, all from one sample in a study of T cell repertoires in ileal Crohn's disease. TCRdb's table, derived via immunoSEQ multiplex PCR, lists solely in-frame clones and lacks some. The table includes over 5,000 clones, 88% detected once. Sequencing used CD4+ T cells from ileum. The receptors derive from an adult with Crohn's disease. Some clones in this sample may be carry-over from other donors' samples. Both conserved end residues are part of each CDR3. D genes are given only for firm matches. For some rows the clone size is stated as once, few or many, or as a class when expanded; others skip it.

CDR3 DNA,CDR3 protein,V gene,clone size,D gene,J gene
TGTGCCTGGGGGGTGAAGGGACTTCAAGAGACCCAGTACTTC,CAWGVKGLQETQYF,TRBV30,NA,NA,TRBJ2-5
TGTGCCAGCAGCTTAGGGCGGGAGCGTAGGACCGGGGAGCTGTTTTTT,CASSLGRERRTGELFF,TRBV5-4,once,TRBD2,TRBJ2-2
TGTGCCAGCAGCCAACAGCCCGGGGGGGCGGCCTATGGCTACACCTTC,CASSQQPGGAAYGYTF,TRBV4-2,NA,NA,TRBJ1-2
TGTGCCATCAGTTCGGGACAGTTTGCCTACGAGCAGTACTTC,CAISSGQFAYEQYF,TRBV10-3,NA,TRBD1,TRBJ2-7
TGTGCCAGCAGCTTTGTTGGACATCAACAAGAGACCCAGTACTTC,CASSFVGHQQETQYF,TRBV7-9,once,NA,TRBJ2-5
TGTGCCAGCAGTTTAAGTTCAGTTGGCTACACCTTC,CASSLSSVGYTF,TRBV28,NA,NA,TRBJ1-2
TGCGCCAGCAGCTTGAACAGGGCCCCTTACGAGCAGTACTTC,CASSLNRAPYEQYF,TRBV5-1,few,NA,TRBJ2-7
TGTGCCAGCGACCGGACAGGGTGGGGAGGTGGCTACACCTTC,CASDRTGWGGGYTF,TRBV25-1,once,TRBD1,TRBJ1-2
TGTGCCAGCAGCATTCCCCAAACGGGAGGGGTCGGGGAGCTGTTTTTT,CASSIPQTGGVGELFF,TRBV9,once,TRBD2,TRBJ2-2
TGTGCCAGCAGCTTGTCGGGGGGGATTAGCACAGATACGCAGTATTTT,CASSLSGGISTDTQYF,TRBV5-8,NA,TRBD2,TRBJ2-3
TGCGCCAGCAGCCAGGGCATACGGTCCTACGAGCAGTACTTC,CASSQGIRSYEQYF,TRBV4-3,once,NA,TRBJ2-7
TGTGCCAGCAGCTTAGTTTCCCCGGTGAACACCGGGGAGCTGTTTTTT,CASSLVSPVNTGELFF,TRBV7-6,NA,NA,TRBJ2-2
TGTGCCAGCAAGCCGGGACTTAGCACAGATACGCAGTATTTT,CASKPGLSTDTQYF,TRBV2,NA,NA,TRBJ2-3
TGTGCCAGCAGGGGAGTGTGGGGAGAGGTGGAGCTGTTTTTT,CASRGVWGEVELFF,TRBV6-6,NA,NA,TRBJ2-2
TGCGCCAGCAGCGAGGGACAGAGCTATGGCTACACCTTC,CASSEGQSYGYTF,TRBV5-1,NA,TRBD1,TRBJ1-2
TGTGCCAGCAGCTTGGCCGGGAGCCCCACGAACTATGGCTACACCTTC,CASSLAGSPTNYGYTF,TRBV5-4,NA,NA,TRBJ1-2
TGTGCCAGCAGTTTAAACAGGGACCCCTACGAGCAGTACTTC,CASSLNRDPYEQYF,TRBV28,NA,NA,TRBJ2-7
TGTGCCAGCAGCTTCCGAGGACTAGCGGGACGCGACGAGCAGTACTTC,CASSFRGLAGRDEQYF,TRBV11-3,NA,TRBD2,TRBJ2-7
TGTGCCAGCAGCTTAGGCGGGACTACCTACAATGAGCAGTTCTTC,CASSLGGTTYNEQFF,TRBV7-2,NA,TRBD2,TRBJ2-1
TGCGCCAGCAGCTTGGCCCCAGGACAGAACGCAGATACGCAGTATTTT,CASSLAPGQNADTQYF,TRBV5-1,few,NA,TRBJ2-3
TGTGCCAGCAGCTTAGAAGCCTCCGGGACAGGTGGCTATGGCTACACCTTC,CASSLEASGTGGYGYTF,TRBV7-2,few,TRBD1,TRBJ1-2
TGTGCCAGCAGCTTGGAGGGACTAGCGGGAGGTTCTAAGTTCTATGAGCAGTTCTTC,CASSLEGLAGGSKFYEQFF,TRBV5-4,NA,TRBD2,TRBJ2-1
TGTGCCAGCAGCTTCCAGGGGGACACTGAAGCTTTCTTT,CASSFQGDTEAFF,TRBV11-2,NA,TRBD1,TRBJ1-1
TGTGCCAGCAGCCGGGACAAGACCTACGAGCAGTACTTC,CASSRDKTYEQYF,TRBV7-2,NA,NA,TRBJ2-7
TGTGCCAGTAGTAATCTAGCGGGAGAAGAGACCCAGTACTTC,CASSNLAGEETQYF,TRBV19,NA,TRBD2,TRBJ2-5
TGCGCCAGCAGCTTGGCCGCGGTTAGTGATAACCGGTATTTT,CASSLAAVSDNRYF,TRBV5-1,once,NA,TRBJ2-3
TGTGCCAGCGTGGCAGGGGAACAGCCCCAGCATTTT,CASVAGEQPQHF,TRBV6-1,NA,NA,TRBJ1-5
TGTGCCAGCAGTGTGAGTGGACAGGGAGATCGCTACGAGCAGTACTTC,CASSVSGQGDRYEQYF,TRBV28,few,TRBD1,TRBJ2-7
TGTGCCAGCAGCTACTGGACTAGCCCAGGCGAGCAGTACTTC,CASSYWTSPGEQYF,TRBV7-2,NA,TRBD2,TRBJ2-7
TGTGCCAGCAGTGAAGACGGGAGGAGCACCGGGGAGCTGTTTTTT,CASSEDGRSTGELFF,TRBV2,NA,TRBD2,TRBJ2-2
TGTGCCAGCAGCTTATTTCACGGGACTCAGACATCGCGGTACGAGCAGTACTTC,CASSLFHGTQTSRYEQYF,TRBV7-8,NA,NA,TRBJ2-7
TGTGCCAGCAGCCCACAATTCCACAATGAGCAGTTCTTC,CASSPQFHNEQFF,TRBV7-2,NA,NA,TRBJ2-1
TGTGCCAGCAGCAAAGGGGGCGCGAACACTGAAGCTTTCTTT,CASSKGGANTEAFF,TRBV6-5,NA,TRBD1,TRBJ1-1
TGTGCCAGCAGTTCACCGGGGGGTCCCCCCTACGAGCAGTACTTC,CASSSPGGPPYEQYF,TRBV27,NA,TRBD2,TRBJ2-7
TGTGCCATCCGAAGAGGAGATACGCAGTATTTT,CAIRRGDTQYF,TRBV6-1,few,NA,TRBJ2-3
TGCGCCAGCAGCCCGGAAAACAGGGGGGGCTACGAGCAGTACTTC,CASSPENRGGYEQYF,TRBV5-1,NA,NA,TRBJ2-7
TGTGCCAGCGACCTAAGACAGGGGAGGAATCAGCCCCAGCATTTT,CASDLRQGRNQPQHF,TRBV6-1,NA,TRBD1,TRBJ1-5
TGTGCCAGCAGCCAGTCGGGGGGGACTGAAGCTTTCTTT,CASSQSGGTEAFF,TRBV13,NA,NA,TRBJ1-1
TGTGCCAGCAGTGTTGTACAGACGGATGGCTACACCTTC,CASSVVQTDGYTF,TRBV2,NA,NA,TRBJ1-2
TGTGCCAGCAGTGAAGCCGTTCAAACAGCTAACTATGGCTACACCTTC,CASSEAVQTANYGYTF,TRBV2,NA,NA,TRBJ1-2
TGCGCCAGCAGCTTGAGGGGACTAGCGGGGGACATTCAGTACTTC,CASSLRGLAGDIQYF,TRBV5-1,NA,TRBD2,TRBJ2-4